The 21 T cell receptor beta chains below all came from one sample that was sequenced in a study of control samples from healthy donors and cancer patients. Measured with immunoSEQ multiplex PCR; TCRdb has only the in-frame clones, and not every one. The sample lists some 98,000 clones, around 85% occurring once. The source material was PBMCs. These receptor sequences come from a man aged 70 or older with lung cancer.

The rearrangement uses TRBV6-5 and TRBJ1-1; D uncertain. Germline lookup yields CDR1 MNHEY and CDR2 SVGAGI. V was trimmed by 4 bases and J by 5 bases, leaving 14 bases between them. The CDR3 has 14 amino acids. The CDR3, as DNA: TGTGCCAGCAGTTTGTTCGGTATTAGGACTGAAGCTTTCTTT. Translating it yields CASSLFGIRTEAFF.

The chain carries TRBV7-9 and TRBJ2-2; TRBD1 aligns across 7 bases. Germline V gene lookup returns CDR1 SEHNR and CDR2 FQNEAQ (reference sequence). The CDR3 loop spans 16 amino acids. With V trimmed by 1 base and J by 0 bases, 2 bases remained unmatched. The CDR3 region has the DNA TGTGCCAGCAGCTTAGTAGGGGGCGCGAACACCGGGGAGCTGTTTTTT. It codes for CASSLVGGANTGELFF.

This clone was detected only once. The genes are TRBV10-2 and TRBJ2-7, with D perhaps assigned TRBD1 or TRBD2 (5 bases each). V was cut by 1 base and J by 9 bases, with 7 bases left in between. The CDR3 consists of 11 residues. Germline values: CDR1 WSHSY, CDR2 SAAADI. The CDR3 protein is CASSEWDLQYF. The CDR3 nucleotides are TGCGCCAGCAGTGAGTGGGACCTGCAGTACTTC.

This chain joins TRBV27 and TRBJ2-3; 11 bases line up with TRBD2. The CDR3 runs 16 residues. J lost 6 bases, V lost 1 base, and 6 bases had no gene match. CDR1 and CDR2 from the germline V gene are MNHEY and SMNVEV (reference sequence). Written as DNA, the CDR3 is TGTGCCAGCAGTTTATATAGCGGGGGGGCCCGGGATACGCAGTATTTT. It is translated as CASSLYSGGARDTQYF.

This CDR3 is CASTREGFGPTYEQYF. Here the CDR3 DNA reads TGTGCCAGCACCCGAGAGGGATTCGGACCTACCTACGAGCAGTACTTC. The chain employs TRBV6-6 and TRBJ2-7, with D tentatively TRBD2 (5 bases). Germline V gene data show CDR1 as MNHNY and CDR2 as SVGAGI (reference sequence). The CDR3 runs to 16 residues. V was clipped by 7 bases and J by 2 bases, with 21 bases between them.

The chain combines TRBV5-1 with TRBJ2-1, with D possibly TRBD2 on 5 matching bases. V was cut by 2 bases and J by 10 bases, with 7 bases left in between. CDR1 is SGHRS and CDR2 is YFSETQ in the germline V gene. This CDR3 comprises 11 residues. This CDR3 reads CASSLAEEQFF. In DNA form, the CDR3 reads TGCGCCAGCAGCTTAGCGGAGGAGCAGTTCTTC. Complete variable domain (other parts from reference TRBV5-1 and TRBJ2-1): KAGVTQTPRYLIKTRGQQVTLSCSPISGHRSVSWYQQTPGQGLQFLFEYFSETQRNKGNFPGRFSGRQFSNSRSEMNVSTLELGDSALYLCASSLAEEQFFGPGTRLTVL.

This clone was seen a few times. V gene TRBV29-1 combines with J gene TRBJ2-3, with D possibly TRBD2 on 6 matching bases. From germline, CDR1 is SQVTM and CDR2 ANQGSEA. Trimming removed 2 bases at V and 4 bases at J, with 16 bases between. The length of the CDR3 is 15 residues. The CDR3: CSVEFAEGRSDTQYF. CDR3 nucleotides: TGCAGCGTTGAATTTGCGGAGGGACGGTCAGATACGCAGTATTTT.

This clone has a handful of counts. The chain couples TRBV5-1 to TRBJ1-1; D uncertain. V shed 0 bases and J shed 6 bases, with 9 bases lying between them. This CDR3 is built from 13 residues. CDR1 is SGHRS, CDR2 YFSETQ, per germline. This CDR3 reads CASSLGWAPEAFF. The CDR3 coding sequence is TGCGCCAGCAGCTTGGGGTGGGCCCCTGAAGCTTTCTTT.

This clone was observed a handful of times. The chain employs TRBV6-1 and TRBJ2-7, with 9 bases fitting TRBD1. Germline CDR1 is MNHNS and CDR2 is SASEGT. With V trimmed by 2 bases and J by 6 bases, 2 bases remained unmatched. This CDR3 has 13 amino acids. DNA of the CDR3: TGTGCCAGCAGTGAAAACAGGGGGCTCGAGCAGTACTTC. Its translation is CASSENRGLEQYF.

This chain connects TRBV11-3 to TRBJ2-1; 7 bases are a match to TRBD1. The CDR3 consists of 14 residues. Germline V lookup: CDR1 SGHNT, CDR2 YENEEA. The trim removed 5 bases at V and 5 bases at J, leaving 6 bases unmatched. The CDR3 DNA is TGTGCCAGCAGCCCCGACAGGGTGAACAATGAGCAGTTCTTC. Translation gives CASSPDRVNNEQFF.

The sample holds one count of this clone. This rearrangement joins TRBV6-5 to TRBJ1-6, with D uncertain. The germline V gene encodes CDR1 MNHEY and CDR2 SVGAGI. V shed 7 bases and J shed 0 bases, with 7 bases lying between them. There are 14 residues in the CDR3. CDR3 in amino acids: CASTGNSYNSPLHF. CDR3 DNA: TGTGCCAGCACCGGCAACTCCTATAATTCACCCCTCCACTTT.

The chain is built from TRBV7-2 and TRBJ1-4; D is unclear. Trimming cost V 1 base and J 7 bases, with 7 bases left between them. The CDR3 totals 13 residues. Germline CDR1 and CDR2: SGHTA and FQGNSA. In nucleotides, the CDR3 is TGTGCCAGCAGCTTAGACCACTTTGAAAAACTGTTTTTT. Translation: CASSLDHFEKLFF.

This clone was detected only once. The rearrangement joins TRBV7-8 to TRBJ1-5; no clear D gene. Looked up from germline, CDR1 is SGHVS and CDR2 is FQNEAQ. V dropped 5 bases and J dropped 5 bases, with 16 bases sitting between them. The CDR3 runs to 15 residues. DNA for the CDR3: TGTGCCAGCAGCGGTTGGAGGAATCGCGATCAGCCCCAGCATTTT. Amino acids: CASSGWRNRDQPQHF.

The chain combines TRBV19 with TRBJ1-1; D gene uncertain. The germline V gene encodes CDR1 LNHDA and CDR2 SQIVND (reference sequence). The CDR3 runs 13 residues. V lost 0 bases and J 0 bases, leaving 2 bases between the germline ends. CDR3 amino acids: CASSIDLNTEAFF. The CDR3 DNA is TGTGCCAGTAGTATAGACCTGAACACTGAAGCTTTCTTT.

The J gene is TRBJ1-1, the V gene TRBV29-1, with D possibly TRBD1 on 5 matching bases. The CDR3 sequence is 14 residues long. Germline values: CDR1 SQVTM, CDR2 ANQGSEA. V was cut by 2 bases and J by 5 bases, with 15 bases left in between. The CDR3 DNA reads TGCAGCGTTGAATTGGGGCCCCGGAGGACTGAAGCTTTCTTT. Protein sequence: CSVELGPRRTEAFF.

J is TRBJ2-3 and V is TRBV19; 10 bases align to TRBD2. V was clipped by 0 bases and J by 0 bases; unmatched bases: 9. The germline gives CDR1 LNHDA, CDR2 SQIVND (reference sequence). CDR3 length: 19 residues. CDR3 DNA: TGTGCCAGTAGTATAGAGGCTAGCGGGGGCCATGGTAGCACAGATACGCAGTATTTT. Translating it yields CASSIEASGGHGSTDTQYF.

J is TRBJ1-4 and V is TRBV3-1 (or the pseudogene TRBV3-2), with D tentatively TRBD1 (5 bases). Trimming shortened V by 3 bases and J by 7 bases, and 12 bases separated the two germline ends. The germline gives CDR1 LGHDT, CDR2 YNNKEL (reference sequence). The CDR3 consists of 14 residues. The DNA for the CDR3 is TGTGCCAGCAGCCATGGGGCAGCGCGTGAAAAACTGTTTTTT. Its protein is CASSHGAAREKLFF.

The rearrangement joins TRBV7-2 to TRBJ2-1; 8 positions agree with TRBD2. Unmatched junction bases numbered 4, after V lost 5 bases and J lost 4 bases. Germline V gives CDR1 SGHTA, CDR2 FQGNSA. The CDR3 has 14 residues. The CDR3 coding sequence is TGTGCCAGCAGCGTCATAGCGGGGTACAATGAGCAGTTCTTC. The encoded protein is CASSVIAGYNEQFF.

This clone occurred once. V is TRBV21-1 and J is TRBJ2-1; the table's D call of TRBD1 was not tested on the DNA. TRBV21-1 represents a pseudogene. The CDR3 loop spans 15 amino acids. CDR3 DNA sequence: TGTGCCAGCCCCAGGACAGGATGCTCCTACAATGAGCAGTTCTTC. This gives the protein CASPRTGCSYNEQFF.

The genes are TRBV5-4 and TRBJ1-2; D possibly corresponds to TRBD1 (5 bases). Germline CDR1 SGHNT, CDR2 YYREEE (reference sequence). The CDR3 sequence is 14 residues long. V lost 0 bases and J 0 bases, leaving 6 bases between the germline ends. The CDR3: CASSLVQANYGYTF. In DNA form, the CDR3 reads TGTGCCAGCAGCTTGGTACAGGCTAACTATGGCTACACCTTC.

This clone was detected only once. This rearrangement joins TRBV18 to TRBJ1-2; 7 bases are a match to TRBD1. This CDR3 spans 15 amino acids. Germline lookup yields CDR1 KGHSH and CDR2 LQKENI. V shed 4 bases, J shed 4 bases, and the junction held 9 bases outside the gene matches. This chain's CDR3 is CASSLRQGEGYGYTF. The CDR3 DNA reads as TGTGCCAGCTCACTCAGACAGGGTGAGGGCTATGGCTACACCTTC.